Each of the 22 T cell receptor beta chains below was sequenced from the same sample in a study of identifying expanded T cells in peripheral blood. Method: immunoSEQ multiplex PCR; TCRdb's copy keeps in-frame clones and lacks some. Of around 100,000 clones in the sample, 70% to 90% were seen once. The sequenced sample was blood. These receptors originate from a person aged 18 to 75 in good health.

The chain links TRBV2 to TRBJ2-3; D is uncertain. The germline V gene has CDR1 SNHLY and CDR2 FYNNEI. This CDR3 contains 12 residues. Trimming removed 7 bases from V and 6 bases from J, with 11 bases in between. CDR3 protein: CASKPEFDTQYF. For the CDR3, the DNA is TGTGCCAGCAAGCCGGAGTTTGATACGCAGTATTTT.

V gene TRBV12-5 combines with J gene TRBJ2-5; 10 nucleotides agree with TRBD1. In germline, CDR1 is LGHNT, CDR2 FRNRAP. With V trimmed by 4 bases and J by 5 bases, 13 bases remained unmatched. The CDR3 consists of 17 residues. CDR3 sequence: CASGSRTGGRKVETQYF. The CDR3 DNA sequence: TGTGCTAGTGGTTCGAGGACAGGGGGGCGGAAGGTCGAGACCCAGTACTTC.

The chain is built from TRBV28 and TRBJ2-1, with 7 bases identical to TRBD1. Trimming at V came to 7 bases and at J to 0 bases, leaving 6 bases not matched to a gene. Germline assignment: CDR1 MDHEN and CDR2 SYDVKM. The CDR3 length is 15 residues. The CDR3 bases are TGTGCCAGCATTGGGACAGTTCCCTCCTACAATGAGCAGTTCTTC. Amino acids: CASIGTVPSYNEQFF.

This rearrangement joins TRBV5-5 to TRBJ1-2, with D perhaps TRBD1 (5 bases). Germline V gene lookup returns CDR1 SGHKS and CDR2 YYEKEE (reference sequence). The CDR3 has 15 amino acids. Trimming left V 1 base short and J 6 bases short, with 16 bases between. DNA for the CDR3: TGTGCCAGCAGCTTGCCTGGCAGGGAGAAGAATGGCTACACCTTC. Protein: CASSLPGREKNGYTF.

The chain joins TRBV11-2 to TRBJ2-7; D unresolved. CDR3 length: 13 amino acids. Germline CDR1 SGHAT, CDR2 FQNNGV. V gave up 0 bases and J gave up 5 bases, with 8 bases separating them. CDR3 in amino acids: CASSLDLVDEQYF. CDR3 nucleotide sequence: TGTGCCAGCAGCTTAGATCTCGTTGACGAGCAGTACTTC.

This chain's CDR3 is CASSPHALAFPNTGELFF. CDR3 DNA: TGTGCCAGCAGCCCCCACGCCCTAGCTTTCCCGAACACCGGGGAGCTGTTTTTT. The chain carries TRBV7-4 and TRBJ2-2, with D maybe TRBD2 (5 bases). The CDR3 has 18 residues. Trimming cost V 5 bases and J 0 bases, with 19 bases left between them. The germline CDR1 and CDR2 sequences are SGHVT and SQSDAQ.

This chain connects TRBV2 to TRBJ1-4; the D gene is possibly TRBD1 (6 bases). Germline V CDR1 and CDR2: SNHLY, FYNNEI. V was pared by 7 bases and J by 5 bases, with 17 bases between. The CDR3 is 15 amino acids. The CDR3 reads CASTLDGGRNEKLFF. The CDR3 bases are TGTGCCAGCACCCTTGATGGGGGCAGGAATGAAAAACTGTTTTTT. The full variable domain, with the rest looked up from reference TRBV2 and TRBJ1-4, is EPEVTQTPSHQVTQMGQEVILRCVPISNHLYFYWYRQILGQKVEFLVSFYNNEISEKSEIFDDQFSVERPDGSNFTLKIRSTKLEDSAMYFCASTLDGGRNEKLFFGSGTQLSVL.

This chain links TRBV7-8 with TRBJ1-2; D unclear. Germline V gene lookup returns CDR1 SGHVS and CDR2 FQNEAQ. The CDR3 totals 16 residues. Trimming cost V 5 bases and J 3 bases, with 19 bases left between them. The DNA of the CDR3 is TGTGCCAGCAGCCCCGGGTTTCGCCAGCTTGACTATGGCTACACCTTC. It translates to CASSPGFRQLDYGYTF.

Concerning this clone: One end of the junction is discordant with germline, which a read error may explain. The rearrangement joins TRBV20-1 to TRBJ2-7, with 8 bases matching TRBD1. Germline CDR1 and CDR2: DFQATT and SNEGSKA (reference sequence). This CDR3 contains 11 residues. Written as DNA, the CDR3 is TGCAGTGCTAGGGGACAGGTCAGGGATACCTTC. Its translation is CSARGQVRDTF.

The V call is TRBV6-6, the J call TRBJ2-4; the D gene could be TRBD1 or TRBD2 (5 bases each). Trimming stripped 6 bases from V and 1 base from J, with 16 bases between. The CDR3 has 16 amino acids. The germline V gene encodes CDR1 MNHNY and CDR2 SVGAGI (reference sequence). The DNA of the CDR3 is TGTGCCAGCAGCCGAGCCGACGAGGGGGCCAAAAACATTCAGTACTTC. Residues: CASSRADEGAKNIQYF.

The chain has TRBV19 and TRBJ2-7, with 11 bases lining up with TRBD1. J was trimmed by 1 base and V by 5 bases; bases with no gene match: 7. Germline CDR1 reads LNHDA; CDR2 reads SQIVND (reference sequence). This CDR3 comprises 16 residues. CDR3 residues: CASSPLGQGASYEQYF. CDR3 nucleotides: TGTGCCAGTAGTCCCCTTGGACAGGGGGCGTCCTACGAGCAGTACTTC.

This clone came up once. The rearrangement uses TRBV7-8 and TRBJ2-7; 8 nucleotides align to TRBD1. The germline V gene encodes CDR1 SGHVS and CDR2 FQNEAQ. V gave up 0 bases and J gave up 0 bases; unmatched junction bases: 4. This CDR3 contains 16 residues. The CDR3 nucleotides read TGTGCCAGCAGCTTAGCGGTTGGGACAGGCTCCTACGAGCAGTACTTC. This translates into CASSLAVGTGSYEQYF.

This clone was observed a few times. The V call is TRBV25-1, the J call TRBJ1-2, with 9 bases identical to TRBD1. Per the germline V gene, CDR1 is MGHDK and CDR2 is SYGVNS. V lost 6 bases and J lost 2; bases outside the gene matches: 7. The CDR3 extends over 15 amino acids. The CDR3: CASRDPGTGNYGYTF. DNA for the CDR3: TGTGCCAGCAGGGACCCAGGGACAGGGAACTATGGCTACACCTTC.

This sequence joins TRBV18 and TRBJ1-4; D unclear. With 3 bases removed from V and 4 bases from J, the gap between germline ends came to 9 bases. The length of the CDR3 is 14 residues. Germline V gene sequence: CDR1 KGHSH, CDR2 LQKENI. CDR3 nucleotide sequence: TGTGCCAGCTCACCGGAAACAGATAATGAAAAACTGTTTTTT. Protein sequence: CASSPETDNEKLFF.

This sequence joins TRBV7-6 and TRBJ1-5; 8 nucleotides agree with TRBD1. The V segment lost 3 bases and the J segment 5 bases; nucleotides outside the gene matches: 3. The CDR3 consists of 14 residues. Germline assignment: CDR1 SGHVS and CDR2 FNYEAQ. CDR3 in amino acids: CASSLGTGDQPQHF. The CDR3 region has the DNA TGTGCCAGCAGCTTGGGGACAGGTGATCAGCCCCAGCATTTT.

V is TRBV28 and J is TRBJ2-5; 8 nucleotides line up with TRBD1. This CDR3 spans 14 amino acids. V shed 6 bases, J shed 4 bases, and the junction held 7 bases outside the gene matches. Germline CDR1 MDHEN, CDR2 SYDVKM. This CDR3 reads CASRRTGLGETQYF. The CDR3 bases are TGTGCCAGCAGACGGACAGGGCTAGGAGAGACCCAGTACTTC.

This clone was detected once. This rearrangement joins TRBV5-6 to TRBJ2-2, with D perhaps TRBD1 or TRBD2 (6 bases each). The CDR3 totals 15 residues. Germline CDR1 reads SGHDT; CDR2 reads YYEEEE. V was pared by 0 bases and J by 6 bases, with 12 bases between. DNA of the CDR3: TGTGCCAGCAGCTTGGGTGGGGGGCCCGCCGGGGAGCTGTTTTTT. Its translation: CASSLGGGPAGELFF.

As to this clone: The same CDR3 arises from other DNA sequences in this sample as well. The V and J genes are TRBV5-1 and TRBJ1-1; possible D gene TRBD1, 5 bases. V lost 2 bases, J lost 1 base, and 9 bases lay in between. CDR1 and CDR2 from the germline V gene are SGHRS and YFSETQ. CDR3 length equals 14 residues. The CDR3 DNA follows: TGCGCCAGCAGCTTAAGGGGACGGAACACTGAAGCTTTCTTT. Its translation: CASSLRGRNTEAFF. Full variable domain (missing parts from reference TRBV5-1 and TRBJ1-1): KAGVTQTPRYLIKTRGQQVTLSCSPISGHRSVSWYQQTPGQGLQFLFEYFSETQRNKGNFPGRFSGRQFSNSRSEMNVSTLELGDSALYLCASSLRGRNTEAFFGQGTRLTVV.

The genes are TRBV29-1 and TRBJ2-1, with TRBD1 matching over 7 bases. Germline loops: CDR1 SQVTM, CDR2 ANQGSEA. There are 13 residues in the CDR3. V lost 7 bases, J lost 0 bases, and 3 bases stayed unmatched. CDR3 sequence (DNA): TGCAGCGCTGGGACAGACTCCTACAATGAGCAGTTCTTC. It encodes CSAGTDSYNEQFF.

The CDR3 sequence is CASSVRDTSYGYTF. The CDR3 DNA is TGTGCCAGCAGCGTAAGAGATACCTCCTATGGCTACACCTTC. The gene calls are TRBV7-8 and TRBJ1-2; D gene unclear. CDR1 is SGHVS, CDR2 FQNEAQ, per germline. The ends were cut back, 5 bases at V and 4 bases at J, with 14 bases in the middle. CDR3 length: 14 amino acids.

This chain uses TRBV7-3 with TRBJ2-3; tentatively, D is TRBD1 (5 bases). Trimming took off 4 bases at V and 7 bases at J, with 9 bases between the two ends. CDR1 and CDR2 from the germline V gene are SGHTA and FQGTGA. The CDR3 contains 12 residues. The chain's CDR3 is CASSSQGNTQYF. The CDR3 DNA follows: TGTGCCAGCAGCTCCCAGGGAAATACGCAGTATTTT.

This clone was counted a few times. The CDR3 is CASRVHNSPLHF. The CDR3 DNA follows: TGTGCCAGCAGGGTCCATAATTCACCCCTCCACTTT. V is TRBV25-1 and J is TRBJ1-6; D unresolved. The CDR3 runs to 12 residues. Germline V CDR1 and CDR2: MGHDK, SYGVNS. The germline V and J ends were trimmed by 6 bases and 5 bases, with 5 bases remaining between them. The full variable domain, with the rest looked up from reference TRBV25-1 and TRBJ1-6, is EADIYQTPRYLVIGTGKKITLECSQTMGHDKMYWYQQDPGMELHLIHYSYGVNSTEKGDLSSESTVSRIRTEHFPLTLESARPSHTSQYLCASRVHNSPLHFGNGTRLTVT.